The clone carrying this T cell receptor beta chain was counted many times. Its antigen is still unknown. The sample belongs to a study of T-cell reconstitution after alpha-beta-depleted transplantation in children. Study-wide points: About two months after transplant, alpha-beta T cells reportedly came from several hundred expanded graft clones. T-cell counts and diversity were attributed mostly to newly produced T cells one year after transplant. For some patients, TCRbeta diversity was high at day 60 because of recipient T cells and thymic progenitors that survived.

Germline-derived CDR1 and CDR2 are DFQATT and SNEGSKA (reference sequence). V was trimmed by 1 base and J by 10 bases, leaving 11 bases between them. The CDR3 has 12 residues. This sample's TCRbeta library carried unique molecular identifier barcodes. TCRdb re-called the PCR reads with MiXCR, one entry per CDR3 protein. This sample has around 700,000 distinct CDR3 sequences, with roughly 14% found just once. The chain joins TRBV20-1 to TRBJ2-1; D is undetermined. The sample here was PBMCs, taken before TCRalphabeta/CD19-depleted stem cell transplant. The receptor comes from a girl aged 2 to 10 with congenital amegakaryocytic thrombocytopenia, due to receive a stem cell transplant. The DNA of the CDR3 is TGCAGTGCTAGAGTCGTCCCGCGGGAGCAGTTCTTC. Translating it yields CSARVVPREQFF.